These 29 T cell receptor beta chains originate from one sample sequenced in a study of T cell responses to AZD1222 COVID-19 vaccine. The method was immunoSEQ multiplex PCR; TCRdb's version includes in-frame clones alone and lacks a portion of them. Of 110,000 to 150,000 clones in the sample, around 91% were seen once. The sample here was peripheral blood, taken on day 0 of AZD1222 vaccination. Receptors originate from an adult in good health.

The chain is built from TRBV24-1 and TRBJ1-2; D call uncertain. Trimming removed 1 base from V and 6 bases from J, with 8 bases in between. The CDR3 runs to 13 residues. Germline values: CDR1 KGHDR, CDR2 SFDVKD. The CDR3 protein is CATSDLEGHGYTF. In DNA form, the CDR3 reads TGTGCCACCAGTGATTTAGAAGGTCATGGCTACACCTTC.

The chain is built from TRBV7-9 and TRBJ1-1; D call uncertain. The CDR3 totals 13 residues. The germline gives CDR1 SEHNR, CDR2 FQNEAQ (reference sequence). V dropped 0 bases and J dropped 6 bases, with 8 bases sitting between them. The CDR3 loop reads CASSLAGSSEAFF. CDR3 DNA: TGTGCCAGCAGCTTAGCTGGGAGTTCTGAAGCTTTCTTT.

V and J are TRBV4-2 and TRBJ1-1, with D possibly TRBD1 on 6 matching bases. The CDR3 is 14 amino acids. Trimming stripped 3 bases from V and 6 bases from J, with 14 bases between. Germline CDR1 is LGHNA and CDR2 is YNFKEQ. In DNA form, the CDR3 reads TGTGCCAGCAGCCAGAACAGGGAAATCTCTGAAGCTTTCTTT. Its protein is CASSQNREISEAFF.

The CDR3 here is CASGFLAGVSNEQFF. CDR3 sequence (DNA): TGTGCCAGCGGGTTTCTAGCGGGAGTTTCTAATGAGCAGTTCTTC. The chain carries TRBV27 and TRBJ2-1; 10 bases agree with TRBD2. This CDR3 spans 15 amino acids. The V gene's germline CDR1 is MNHEY and CDR2 SMNVEV (reference sequence). V shed 8 bases and J 7 bases; nucleotides not matched to a gene: 11.

CDR3 bases: TGTGCCAGCCGGAGGGCAAGCTATGGCTACACCTTC. Its protein is CASRRASYGYTF. The gene calls are TRBV12-3 or TRBV12-4 and TRBJ1-2; no firm D call. This CDR3 comprises 12 residues. V was pared by 8 bases and J by 4 bases, with 11 bases between.

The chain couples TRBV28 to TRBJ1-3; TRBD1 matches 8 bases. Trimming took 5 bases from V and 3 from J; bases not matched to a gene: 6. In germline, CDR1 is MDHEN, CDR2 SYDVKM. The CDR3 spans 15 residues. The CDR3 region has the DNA TGTGCCAGCAGTCCCCTGGACAGGGATGGAAACACCATATATTTT. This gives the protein CASSPLDRDGNTIYF.

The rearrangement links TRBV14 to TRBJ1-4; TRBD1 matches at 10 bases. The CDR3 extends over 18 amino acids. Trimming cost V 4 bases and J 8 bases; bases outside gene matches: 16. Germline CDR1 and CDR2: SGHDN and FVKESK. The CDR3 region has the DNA TGTGCCAGCAGCCCAAGCCTCCTCTGGACAGGGGGTGGAGAAAAACTGTTTTTT. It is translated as CASSPSLLWTGGGEKLFF.

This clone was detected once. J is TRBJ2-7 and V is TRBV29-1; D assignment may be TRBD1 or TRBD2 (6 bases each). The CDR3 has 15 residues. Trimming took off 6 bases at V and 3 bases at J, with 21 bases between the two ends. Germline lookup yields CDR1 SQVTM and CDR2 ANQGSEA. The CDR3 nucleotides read TGCAGCGTACCCCTTTGGGGGGCCGGGAACTACGAGCAGTACTTC. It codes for CSVPLWGAGNYEQYF.

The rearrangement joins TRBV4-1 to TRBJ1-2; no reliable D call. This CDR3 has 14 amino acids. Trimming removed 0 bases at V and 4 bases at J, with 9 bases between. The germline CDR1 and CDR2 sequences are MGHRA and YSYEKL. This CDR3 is CASSQETLGYGYTF. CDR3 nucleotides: TGCGCCAGCAGCCAAGAAACGCTCGGCTATGGCTACACCTTC.

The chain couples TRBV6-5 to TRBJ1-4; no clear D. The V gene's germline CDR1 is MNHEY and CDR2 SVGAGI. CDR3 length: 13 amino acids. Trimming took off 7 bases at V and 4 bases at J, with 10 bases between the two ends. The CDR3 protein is CASTGWGNEKLFF. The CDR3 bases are TGTGCCAGCACCGGATGGGGTAATGAAAAACTGTTTTTT.

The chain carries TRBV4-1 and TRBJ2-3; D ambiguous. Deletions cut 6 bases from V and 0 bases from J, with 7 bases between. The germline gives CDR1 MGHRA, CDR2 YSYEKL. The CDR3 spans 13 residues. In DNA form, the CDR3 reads TGCGCCAGCAGACCTACTAGCACAGATACGCAGTATTTT. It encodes CASRPTSTDTQYF.

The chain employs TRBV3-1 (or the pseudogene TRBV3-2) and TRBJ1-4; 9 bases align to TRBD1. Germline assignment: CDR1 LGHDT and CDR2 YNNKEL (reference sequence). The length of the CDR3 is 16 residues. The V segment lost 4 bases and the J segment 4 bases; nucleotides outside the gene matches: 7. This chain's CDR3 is CASSLKVTGGNEKLFF. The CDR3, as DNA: TGTGCCAGCAGCCTAAAGGTGACAGGGGGTAATGAAAAACTGTTTTTT.

The CDR3 protein is CAAKGPQGAGNEQFF. CDR3 nucleotides: TGTGCCGCAAAGGGACCACAGGGGGCGGGTAATGAGCAGTTCTTC. The J gene is TRBJ2-1, the V gene TRBV7-2, with TRBD1 matching over 9 bases. V was clipped by 11 bases and J by 7 bases; unmatched bases: 15. CDR3 length equals 15 residues. Looked up from germline, CDR1 is SGHTA and CDR2 is FQGNSA.

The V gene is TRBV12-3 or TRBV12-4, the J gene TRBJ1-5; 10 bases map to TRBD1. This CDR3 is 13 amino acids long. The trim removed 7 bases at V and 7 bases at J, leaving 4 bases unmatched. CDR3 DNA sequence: TGTGCCAGCATGGGGGACAGGGGACAGCCCCAGCATTTT. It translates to CASMGDRGQPQHF.

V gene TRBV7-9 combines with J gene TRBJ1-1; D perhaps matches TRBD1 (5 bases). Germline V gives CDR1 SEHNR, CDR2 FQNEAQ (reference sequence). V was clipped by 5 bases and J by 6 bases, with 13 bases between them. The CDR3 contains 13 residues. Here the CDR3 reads CASSLDWGAEAFF. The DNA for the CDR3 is TGTGCCAGCAGCCTCGATTGGGGCGCTGAAGCTTTCTTT.

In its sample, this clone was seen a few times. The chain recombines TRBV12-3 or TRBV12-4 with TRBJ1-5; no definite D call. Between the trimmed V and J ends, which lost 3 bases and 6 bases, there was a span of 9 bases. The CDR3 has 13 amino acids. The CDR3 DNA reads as TGTGCCAGCAGTTTCTCGGCGGGTCAGCCCCAGCATTTT. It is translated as CASSFSAGQPQHF.

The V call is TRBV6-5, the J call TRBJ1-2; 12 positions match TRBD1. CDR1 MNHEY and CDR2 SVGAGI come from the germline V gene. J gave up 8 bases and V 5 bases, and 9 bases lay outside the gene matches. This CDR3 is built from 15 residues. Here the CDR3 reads CASSRLWDRGRGYTF. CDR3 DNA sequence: TGTGCCAGCAGTCGCCTGTGGGACAGGGGGCGAGGCTACACCTTC.

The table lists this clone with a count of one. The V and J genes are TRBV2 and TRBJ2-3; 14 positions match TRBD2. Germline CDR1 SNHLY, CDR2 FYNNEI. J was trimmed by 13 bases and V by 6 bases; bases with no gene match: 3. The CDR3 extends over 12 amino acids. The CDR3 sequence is CASRSTSGREYF. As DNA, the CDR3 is TGTGCCAGCAGATCGACTAGCGGGAGGGAGTATTTT.

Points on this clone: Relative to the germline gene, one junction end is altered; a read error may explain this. Here the CDR3 DNA reads TGTGCTAGCAGCTCCGGGACAGGGGCCTACAATGAGCAGTTCTTC. Translation: CASSSGTGAYNEQFF. V gene TRBV7-7 combines with J gene TRBJ2-1, with 10 positions matching TRBD1. The CDR3 spans 15 residues. Germline V gene data show CDR1 as SSHAT and CDR2 as FNYEAQ (reference sequence).

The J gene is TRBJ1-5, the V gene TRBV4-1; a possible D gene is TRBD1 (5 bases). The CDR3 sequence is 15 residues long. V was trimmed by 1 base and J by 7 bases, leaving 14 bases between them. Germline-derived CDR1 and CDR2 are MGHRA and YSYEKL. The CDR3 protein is CASSQGQGVEQPQHF. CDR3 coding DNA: TGCGCCAGCAGCCAAGGCCAGGGCGTTGAGCAGCCCCAGCATTTT.

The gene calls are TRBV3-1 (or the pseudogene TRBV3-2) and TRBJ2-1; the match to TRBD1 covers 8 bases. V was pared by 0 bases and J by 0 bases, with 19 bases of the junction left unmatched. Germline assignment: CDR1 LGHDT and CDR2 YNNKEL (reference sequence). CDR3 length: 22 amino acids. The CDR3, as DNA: TGTGCCAGCAGCCAAGAAGGCGGTGAGGACAGGGTCATGGACAGCTCCTACAATGAGCAGTTCTTC. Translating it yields CASSQEGGEDRVMDSSYNEQFF.

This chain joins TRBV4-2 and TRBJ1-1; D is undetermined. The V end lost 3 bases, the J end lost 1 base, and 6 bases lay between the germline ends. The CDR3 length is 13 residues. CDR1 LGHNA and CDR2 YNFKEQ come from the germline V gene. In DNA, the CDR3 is TGTGCCAGCAGCCAGGGGAGGAACACTGAAGCTTTCTTT. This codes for CASSQGRNTEAFF.

CDR3 residues: CAWSWGANGYTF. CDR3 bases: TGTGCCTGGAGTTGGGGGGCCAATGGCTACACCTTC. The chain couples TRBV30 to TRBJ1-2; maybe TRBD1 (6 bases). The CDR3 spans 12 residues. The germline gives CDR1 GTSNPN, CDR2 SVGIG (reference sequence). V was cut by 2 bases and J by 6 bases, with 10 bases left in between.

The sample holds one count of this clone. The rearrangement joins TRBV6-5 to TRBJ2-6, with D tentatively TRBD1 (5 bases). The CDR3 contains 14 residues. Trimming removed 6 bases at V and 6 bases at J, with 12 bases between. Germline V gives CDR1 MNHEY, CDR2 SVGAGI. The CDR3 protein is CASRKQASANVLTF. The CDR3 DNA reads TGTGCCAGCAGAAAACAGGCTTCGGCCAACGTCCTGACTTTC.

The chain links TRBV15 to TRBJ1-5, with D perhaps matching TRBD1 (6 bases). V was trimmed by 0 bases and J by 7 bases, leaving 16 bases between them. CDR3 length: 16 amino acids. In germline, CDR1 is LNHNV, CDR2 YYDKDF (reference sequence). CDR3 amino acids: CATSRDQGGGWQPQHF. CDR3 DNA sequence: TGTGCCACCAGCAGAGATCAAGGGGGTGGTTGGCAGCCCCAGCATTTT.

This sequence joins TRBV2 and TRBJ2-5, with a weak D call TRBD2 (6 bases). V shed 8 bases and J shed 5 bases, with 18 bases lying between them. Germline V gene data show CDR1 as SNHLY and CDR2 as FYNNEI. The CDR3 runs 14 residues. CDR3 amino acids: CASARPSEAETQYF. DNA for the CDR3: TGTGCCAGCGCCCGCCCTAGCGAGGCGGAGACCCAGTACTTC.

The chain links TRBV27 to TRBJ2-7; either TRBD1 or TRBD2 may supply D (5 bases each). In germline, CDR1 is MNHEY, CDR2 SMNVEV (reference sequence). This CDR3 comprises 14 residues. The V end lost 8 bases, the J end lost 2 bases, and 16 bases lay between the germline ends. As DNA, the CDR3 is TGTGCCAGCGGGGACGGGACGCCGCCCTACGAGCAGTACTTC. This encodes CASGDGTPPYEQYF.

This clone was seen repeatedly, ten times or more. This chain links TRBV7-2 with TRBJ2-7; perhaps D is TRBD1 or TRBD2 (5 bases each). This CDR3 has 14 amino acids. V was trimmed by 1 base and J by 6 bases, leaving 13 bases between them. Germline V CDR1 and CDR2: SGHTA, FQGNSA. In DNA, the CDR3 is TGTGCCAGCAGCTTAGACCTAGGGACCAGCGAGCAGTACTTC. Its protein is CASSLDLGTSEQYF.

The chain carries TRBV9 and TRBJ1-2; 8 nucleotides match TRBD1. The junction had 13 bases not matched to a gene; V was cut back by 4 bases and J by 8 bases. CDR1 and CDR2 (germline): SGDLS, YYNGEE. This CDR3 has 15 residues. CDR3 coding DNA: TGTGCCAGCAGCCCCCGGACAGGGCCGCGCGAGGGCTACACCTTC. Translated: CASSPRTGPREGYTF.